The 20 T cell receptor beta chains presented below share a single source sample, sequenced in a study of T cell repertoires in cytomegalovirus infection. MiXCR was run by TCRdb on the reads, yielding one entry per CDR3 protein. There are 150,000 to 200,000 distinct CDR3 sequences in the sample; 15% to 20% occur only once, and less than 3.5% lies in the top ten. The sample taken for sequencing was PBMCs. The receptors shown here come from a human donor in good health (CMV status not recorded). Some clones in this sample may be carry-over from other donors' samples.

In this sample, this clonotype is medium-sized. V is TRBV7-8 and J is TRBJ2-1; TRBD2 matches at 10 bases. Trimming cost V 1 base and J 15 bases; bases outside gene matches: 18. The CDR3 runs 17 residues. Per the germline V gene, CDR1 is SGHVS and CDR2 is FQNEAQ. The CDR3 DNA follows: TGTGCCAGCAGCTTAGACCCCGCTAGCGGGAGAGACTCAGTTTGGTTCTTC. As protein: CASSLDPASGRDSVWFF. The whole variable domain, filled in from reference TRBV7-8 and TRBJ2-1, reads GAGVSQSPRYKVAKRGQDVALRCDPISGHVSLFWYQQALGQGPEFLTYFQNEAQLDKSGLPSDRFFAERPEGSVSTLKIQRTQQEDSAVYLCASSLDPASGRDSVWFFGPGTRLTVL.

This clonotype was seen a handful of times. V and J are TRBV4-1 and TRBJ1-4; D remains ambiguous. CDR3 length equals 16 residues. CDR1 and CDR2 (germline): MGHRA, YSYEKL. With 0 bases removed from V and 2 bases from J, the gap between germline ends came to 10 bases. The CDR3 protein is CASSQDRVLTNEKLFF. The CDR3 region has the DNA TGCGCCAGCAGCCAAGATCGGGTTCTGACTAATGAAAAACTGTTTTTT.

The gene calls are TRBV7-2 and TRBJ2-1, with TRBD1 as a possible D gene (5 bases). Deletions cut 1 base from V and 8 bases from J, with 27 bases between. The germline V gene has CDR1 SGHTA and CDR2 FQGNSA. The CDR3 spans 19 residues. The CDR3 sequence is CASSLGVAFGPGFLDEQFF. CDR3 nucleotide sequence: TGTGCCAGCAGCTTAGGGGTCGCCTTTGGACCAGGGTTTCTGGATGAGCAGTTCTTC.

A word on this clonotype: One end of the junction does not line up with germline, which may come from a read error. The J gene is TRBJ2-3, the V gene TRBV5-4; D remains unclear. CDR1 and CDR2 from the germline V gene are SGHNT and YYREEE (reference sequence). The CDR3 is 12 residues long. CDR3 sequence reads: CASSLSSDTQCF. In DNA, the CDR3 is TGTGCCAGCAGCTTGTCCTCAGATACGCAGTGTTTT.

The V call is TRBV6-1, the J call TRBJ2-5, with D possibly TRBD2 on 5 matching bases. CDR1 MNHNS and CDR2 SASEGT come from the germline V gene. The CDR3 loop spans 14 amino acids. The V end was cut by 6 bases, the J end by 0 bases, with 11 bases between. CDR3 region: CASRVAGDQETQYF. CDR3 nucleotide sequence: TGTGCCAGCAGGGTTGCGGGCGACCAAGAGACCCAGTACTTC.

This clonotype was counted at least ten times. The genes are TRBV7-2 and TRBJ2-7; no reliable D call. The CDR3 consists of 12 residues. V lost 6 bases and J lost 7, with 13 bases in between. Germline values: CDR1 SGHTA, CDR2 FQGNSA. CDR3 loop: CASSLSRGEQYF. Here the CDR3 DNA reads TGTGCCAGCAGTCTCTCCCGTGGGGAGCAGTACTTC.

This clonotype turned up a few times. The chain joins TRBV30 to TRBJ2-1; possibly TRBD2 for D (5 bases). The ends were cut back, 2 bases at V and 2 bases at J, with 10 bases in the middle. Germline V gene data show CDR1 as GTSNPN and CDR2 as SVGIG (reference sequence). This CDR3 is built from 14 residues. The CDR3 DNA reads TGTGCCTGGAGTTCTTCTAGCACCTACAATGAGCAGTTCTTC. Protein product: CAWSSSSTYNEQFF.

This clonotype turned up a few times. This rearrangement joins TRBV28 to TRBJ2-7; 7 bases agree with TRBD1. Germline-derived CDR1 and CDR2 are MDHEN and SYDVKM. The CDR3 extends over 16 amino acids. The V gene end was trimmed by 3 bases and the J gene end by 7 bases; junction bases not matched to a gene: 15. Here the CDR3 DNA reads TGTGCCAGCAGTTTGGCGTCAGGGGGTTTGTTGGATGAGCAGTACTTC. Residues: CASSLASGGLLDEQYF.

In this sample, this clonotype turned up a few times. This chain links TRBV6-6 with TRBJ1-4; 10 bases map to TRBD1. CDR1 is MNHNY, CDR2 SVGAGI, per germline (reference sequence). CDR3 length: 14 amino acids. The trim removed 7 bases at V and 7 bases at J, leaving 6 bases unmatched. The CDR3 DNA sequence: TGTGCCAGCACCATGACAGGGGGCGGTGAAAAACTGTTTTTT. This translates into CASTMTGGGEKLFF.

This clonotype was counted only a few times. The chain employs TRBV27 and TRBJ2-5; D possibly corresponds to TRBD1 (6 bases). This CDR3 is built from 13 residues. The V gene lost 6 bases and the J gene lost 5 bases, with 13 bases spanning the gap. Germline assignment: CDR1 MNHEY and CDR2 SMNVEV (reference sequence). The CDR3 is CASRVQGGETQYF. As DNA, the CDR3 is TGTGCCAGCAGGGTACAGGGTGGGGAGACCCAGTACTTC.

This clonotype is a singleton in its sample. The V gene is TRBV30, the J gene TRBJ2-7; 7 bases fit TRBD2. V trimming: 4 bases; J trimming: 2 bases; junction bases outside the gene matches: 8. The germline CDR1 and CDR2 sequences are GTSNPN and SVGIG (reference sequence). The CDR3 contains 14 residues. In DNA form, the CDR3 reads TGTGCCTGGACACCGGGAGGCGCCACCTACGAGCAGTACTTC. Its protein is CAWTPGGATYEQYF.

The chain recombines TRBV15 with TRBJ2-1; 9 nucleotides agree with TRBD2. The CDR3 totals 15 residues. Per the germline V gene, CDR1 is LNHNV and CDR2 is YYDKDF (reference sequence). The trim removed 4 bases at V and 8 bases at J, leaving 9 bases unmatched. CDR3 residues: CATSNSSGIVHEQFF. The CDR3, as DNA: TGTGCCACCAGCAATTCTAGCGGGATAGTCCATGAGCAGTTCTTC.

This clonotype has at least ten counts. This chain joins TRBV25-1 and TRBJ2-7; D is perhaps TRBD2 (6 bases). Germline V gene lookup returns CDR1 MGHDK and CDR2 SYGVNS. CDR3 length equals 14 residues. Trimming stripped 3 bases from V and 3 bases from J, with 12 bases between. In DNA, the CDR3 is TGTGCCAGCAGTGACGAAGGGAGGAACTACGAGCAGTACTTC. This translates into CASSDEGRNYEQYF.

This clonotype was found many times. This rearrangement joins TRBV7-2 to TRBJ2-1; 10 bases are a match to TRBD2. Trimming took 3 bases from V and 7 from J; bases not matched to a gene: 15. CDR1 is SGHTA and CDR2 is FQGNSA in the germline V gene. The CDR3 totals 18 residues. The CDR3 protein is CASSFPTIAGGKKNEQFF. CDR3 DNA: TGTGCCAGCAGCTTCCCCACTATAGCGGGAGGCAAGAAGAATGAGCAGTTCTTC.

Only one count was recorded for this clonotype. The DNA of the CDR3 is TGTGCCAGCAGCCTGGCCGGGACCCCCTCGAGGGAGCTGTTTTTT. Encoded protein: CASSLAGTPSRELFF. The chain combines TRBV7-9 with TRBJ2-2; D is possibly TRBD1 or TRBD2 (5 bases each). The germline CDR1 and CDR2 sequences are SEHNR and FQNEAQ (reference sequence). The CDR3 extends over 15 amino acids. The V end was cut by 5 bases, the J end by 9 bases, with 19 bases between.

This clonotype was observed a handful of times. This rearrangement joins TRBV7-9 to TRBJ2-3; D uncertain. Germline V gene sequence: CDR1 SEHNR, CDR2 FQNEAQ (reference sequence). V lost 2 bases, J lost 2 bases, and 8 bases lay in between. The CDR3 loop spans 14 amino acids. The CDR3 loop reads CASSLKALTDTQYF. In DNA form, the CDR3 reads TGTGCCAGCAGCTTAAAGGCTCTCACAGATACGCAGTATTTT.

This clonotype was detected a few times. V and J are TRBV28 and TRBJ1-1, with D perhaps TRBD1 (5 bases). Trimming removed 2 bases from V and 6 bases from J, with 13 bases in between. The CDR3 runs to 14 residues. Germline assignment: CDR1 MDHEN and CDR2 SYDVKM. DNA of the CDR3: TGTGCCAGCAGTTTAGTCCGGGGAGGGGCTGAAGCTTTCTTT. Translating gives CASSLVRGGAEAFF.

The V and J genes are TRBV6-1 and TRBJ2-7; D gene uncertain. Germline V gene lookup returns CDR1 MNHNS and CDR2 SASEGT. V dropped 1 base and J dropped 6 bases, with 10 bases sitting between them. The CDR3 consists of 13 residues. DNA of the CDR3: TGTGCCAGCAGTGAAGGTTGGGTGGGCGAGCAGTACTTC. Protein product: CASSEGWVGEQYF.

The rearrangement uses TRBV11-2 and TRBJ2-5; D is perhaps TRBD1 (7 bases). The germline gives CDR1 SGHAT, CDR2 FQNNGV. The CDR3 is 17 residues long. V was pared by 2 bases and J by 5 bases, with 21 bases between. DNA of the CDR3: TGTGCCAGCAGCTTATCCCCGGGACAGATACGGGAGGAGACCCAGTACTTC. This gives the protein CASSLSPGQIREETQYF.

V is TRBV12-3 or TRBV12-4 and J is TRBJ2-3; D might be TRBD2 (5 bases). The CDR3 spans 12 residues. V was trimmed by 3 bases and J by 13 bases, leaving 14 bases between them. The CDR3 DNA is TGTGCCAGCAGTTTGATAGGGAGAGAGGAGTATTTT. Residues: CASSLIGREEYF.